This T cell receptor beta chain was recorded in a study of CD8 T cells in Susac syndrome. The RNA input was about 0.5 to 1 ug, and it was reverse transcribed with random hexamers. MiXCR, run by TCRdb on the immunoSEQ multiplex PCR reads, gives a single entry per CDR3 protein. Counted here are approximately 300,000 distinct CDR3 sequences, roughly 85% occurring once; the ten biggest clones make up 0.2% to 0.25%. TCR beta sequencing was performed on blood CD8+ and CD4+ T cells. Relapsing-remitting disease, either stable or active, was present in the multiple sclerosis controls, who were treatment-naive patients. Negative isolation yielded CD4+ and CD8+ T cells, and FACS enriched TEMRA cells. Trimming at V came to 3 bases and at J to 3 bases, leaving 5 bases not matched to a gene. The CDR3 covers 14 residues. Germline assignment: CDR1 SQVTM and CDR2 ANQGSEA.

This TCR came from a human donor with multiple sclerosis. The chain couples TRBV29-1 to TRBJ2-1; 7 nucleotides match TRBD2. The specimen sequenced was CD8+ T cells from PBMCs. CDR3 residues: CSVDGGSGYNEQFF. CDR3 in DNA: TGCAGCGTTGACGGCGGGAGTGGCTACAATGAGCAGTTCTTC.